This TCR beta chain is from a study of T cells in localized non-small cell lung cancer. Findings and caveats of the study: Sequencing was restricted to one tumor region; therefore, heterogeneity remains possible. Uninvolved neighboring lung showed the greatest T cell clonality, exceeding tumor. In adjacent lung appeared a median around 60 of the top 100 tumor clones.

The repertoire was sequenced with immunoSEQ multiplex PCR; TCRdb's copy has only in-frame clones and lacks some. Among roughly 90,000 clones listed, roughly 91% were seen once. The CDR3 is 13 amino acids. V shed 7 bases, J shed 7 bases, and the junction held 7 bases outside the gene matches. From germline, CDR1 is MNHNS and CDR2 SASEGT. A note on this clone: Antigen specificity is unknown.

This sequence joins TRBV6-1 and TRBJ2-1, with TRBD1 matching over 7 bases. This specimen was PBMCs, taken before any cancer treatment. The sequence derives from a woman aged 35-75 years with stage II squamous cell lung carcinoma. The CDR3 DNA is TGTGCCAGCATTGGACAGGTGGGGAATGAGCAGTTCTTC. Translation gives CASIGQVGNEQFF.